These T cell receptor beta chains were read from a single sample in a study of T cell repertoires in cytomegalovirus infection. Their target antigens are unknown. TCRdb reanalysed the reads using MiXCR and keeps one entry per CDR3 protein. The table lists 340,000 or so distinct CDR3 sequences, approximately 25% of them singletons. The specimen comprised cultured PBMCs, sampled from culture after CMV antigen stimulation. The receptors come from a human donor in good health (CMV status not recorded). Some clones in this sample may be carry-over from other donors' samples. Each CDR3 is given with its conserved first and last residue. The D gene is left open where the match is weak. Clone size is not always given. Where it is, it says once, few, many or a class for expanded clones.

abundance: many; j_gene: TRBJ1-2; d_gene: -; v_gene: TRBV7-8; CDR3nt: TGTGCCAGCAGCCCGCTCGTAAGGGGAGGGGTTATTGGCTATGGCTACACCTTC; CDR3aa: CASSPLVRGGVIGYGYTF
abundance: few; j_gene: TRBJ1-1; d_gene: -; v_gene: TRBV12-3/TRBV12-4; CDR3nt: TGTGCCAGCATCCCGGCCGGGCAAATGAACACTGAAGCTTTCTTT; CDR3aa: CASIPAGQMNTEAFF
abundance: -; j_gene: TRBJ2-1; d_gene: TRBD2; v_gene: TRBV11-2; CDR3nt: TGTGCCAGCAGCCCGGGACTAGCGGGAGTATCCTACAATGAGCAGTTCTTC; CDR3aa: CASSPGLAGVSYNEQFF
abundance: -; j_gene: TRBJ1-2; d_gene: -; v_gene: TRBV12-3/TRBV12-4; CDR3nt: TGTGCCAGCAGCAATTCGGGACGGAACTATGGCTACACCTTC; CDR3aa: CASSNSGRNYGYTF
abundance: many; j_gene: TRBJ1-3; d_gene: -; v_gene: TRBV18; CDR3nt: TGTGCCAGCTCACCACTTCGGGACACTGGAAACACCATATATTTT; CDR3aa: CASSPLRDTGNTIYF
abundance: many; j_gene: TRBJ2-2; d_gene: TRBD2; v_gene: TRBV7-2; CDR3nt: TGTGCCAGCAGACGGACTAGCGGAGCCCCCGGGGAGCTGTTTTTT; CDR3aa: CASRRTSGAPGELFF
abundance: few; j_gene: TRBJ2-7; d_gene: TRBD2; v_gene: TRBV20-1; CDR3nt: TGCAGTGCTAGAGATACCAGCGGGAGGGCCCGGTTTTCCTACGAGCAGTACTTC; CDR3aa: CSARDTSGRARFSYEQYF
abundance: many; j_gene: TRBJ1-2; d_gene: -; v_gene: TRBV10-3; CDR3nt: TGTGCCATCTCTCAGGGAAATCTTCAGAACACCTTC; CDR3aa: CAISQGNLQNTF
abundance: few; j_gene: TRBJ2-1; d_gene: TRBD2; v_gene: TRBV5-5; CDR3nt: TGTGCCAGCAGACTTAGCGGGAGGCCCAATGAGCAGTTCTTC; CDR3aa: CASRLSGRPNEQFF
abundance: -; j_gene: TRBJ2-5; d_gene: TRBD2; v_gene: TRBV11-2; CDR3nt: TGTGCCAGCAGCTTAGATCCGGGAGGGATACGGGAGACCCAGTACTTC; CDR3aa: CASSLDPGGIRETQYF
abundance: few; j_gene: TRBJ2-2; d_gene: -; v_gene: TRBV10-3; CDR3nt: TGTGCCATCAGAGGGACTGCGAACACCGGGGAGCTGTTTTTT; CDR3aa: CAIRGTANTGELFF
abundance: -; j_gene: TRBJ2-2; d_gene: TRBD1; v_gene: TRBV19; CDR3nt: TGTGCCAGTAGTCCTCCTAGGACAGGGGGTCCCACCGGGGAGCTGTTTTTT; CDR3aa: CASSPPRTGGPTGELFF
abundance: many; j_gene: TRBJ2-2; d_gene: -; v_gene: TRBV7-6; CDR3nt: TGTGCCAGCAGCTTAGACGGGGAACGGGCCACCGGGGAGCTGTTTTTT; CDR3aa: CASSLDGERATGELFF
abundance: many; j_gene: TRBJ2-1; d_gene: -; v_gene: TRBV4-3; CDR3nt: TGCGCCAGCAGCCAAGATTCACGACTCCCATACAATGAGCAGTTCTTC; CDR3aa: CASSQDSRLPYNEQFF
abundance: many; j_gene: TRBJ2-6; d_gene: -; v_gene: TRBV6-2/TRBV6-3; CDR3nt: TGTGCCAGCAGTTACTCACGGGGGTCAGGGGCCAACGTCCTGACTTTC; CDR3aa: CASSYSRGSGANVLTF
abundance: few; j_gene: TRBJ2-2; d_gene: -; v_gene: TRBV10-3; CDR3nt: TGTGCCATCAGCTCCACAGGGAAGGGGAACACCGGGGAGCTGTTTTTT; CDR3aa: CAISSTGKGNTGELFF
abundance: few; j_gene: TRBJ1-2; d_gene: TRBD1; v_gene: TRBV19; CDR3nt: TGTGCCAGTAGTACCCGGGACAGTTGGGGCTATGGCTACACCTTC; CDR3aa: CASSTRDSWGYGYTF
abundance: few; j_gene: TRBJ2-3; d_gene: TRBD2; v_gene: TRBV19; CDR3nt: TGTGCCAGTAGTACACTAGCGGGGGTCACAGATACGCAGTATTTT; CDR3aa: CASSTLAGVTDTQYF
abundance: few; j_gene: TRBJ2-7; d_gene: TRBD2; v_gene: TRBV20-1; CDR3nt: TGCAGTGCTAGTAATGGGGCTAGCGGGAGTTACGAGCAGTACTTC; CDR3aa: CSASNGASGSYEQYF
abundance: -; j_gene: TRBJ1-2; d_gene: -; v_gene: TRBV7-9; CDR3nt: TGTGCCACCCCCTCGGGGATTTCCTATGGCTACACCTTC; CDR3aa: CATPSGISYGYTF
abundance: -; j_gene: TRBJ2-5; d_gene: -; v_gene: TRBV28; CDR3nt: TGTGCCAGCAGGACCCATCTCACGTACCAAGAGACCCAGTACTTC; CDR3aa: CASRTHLTYQETQYF
abundance: -; j_gene: TRBJ1-2; d_gene: TRBD1; v_gene: TRBV28; CDR3nt: TGTGCCAGCAGACCACAGGGGGCCTGGTATGGCTACACCTTC; CDR3aa: CASRPQGAWYGYTF
abundance: -; j_gene: TRBJ2-5; d_gene: -; v_gene: TRBV11-2; CDR3nt: TGTGCCAGCAGCCTGGTCGAAGAGACCCAGTACTTC; CDR3aa: CASSLVEETQYF
abundance: -; j_gene: TRBJ2-5; d_gene: -; v_gene: TRBV7-2; CDR3nt: TGTGCCAGCAGCTTAGGGCCCCCCCAAGAGACCCAGTACTTC; CDR3aa: CASSLGPPQETQYF